The 8 T cell receptor beta chains reported below all come from one sample, sequenced in a study of OX40 agonist ivuxolimab in advanced cancers. Repertoires were generated with immunoSEQ multiplex PCR, while TCRdb's copy carries only in-frame clones and drops some. The table records 81,000 or so clones, about 89% of them present only once. Sequencing was performed on CD4+ or CD8+ T cells sorted from blood, taken in a trial of the OX40 agonist ivuxolimab. The receptors come from an adult with an advanced solid tumor such as melanoma, head and neck, liver or kidney cancer.

The chain uses TRBV28 and TRBJ1-6; D is perhaps TRBD1 (5 bases). Germline CDR1 is MDHEN and CDR2 is SYDVKM. V lost 6 bases and J 0 bases, leaving 15 bases between the germline ends. The CDR3 is made up of 17 amino acids. The CDR3 sequence: CASSSGTRSSYNSPLHF. DNA for the CDR3: TGTGCCAGCAGCTCCGGGACGAGGAGCTCCTATAATTCACCCCTCCACTTT.

The V gene is TRBV5-6, the J gene TRBJ2-7, with D tentatively TRBD1 or TRBD2 (5 bases each). Germline V CDR1 and CDR2: SGHDT, YYEEEE. Trimming stripped 2 bases from V and 7 bases from J, with 10 bases between. The CDR3 loop spans 12 amino acids. The CDR3 protein is CASSFGTLEQYF. The CDR3, as DNA: TGTGCCAGCAGCTTTGGGACGCTTGAGCAGTACTTC.

The chain carries TRBV30 and TRBJ1-1; D is undetermined. V was clipped by 0 bases and J by 3 bases, with 8 bases between them. This CDR3 comprises 13 residues. Germline-derived CDR1 and CDR2 are GTSNPN and SVGIG (reference sequence). The CDR3 nucleotides read TGTGCCTGGAGTGTACTCGGGTACACTGAAGCTTTCTTT. Amino acid sequence: CAWSVLGYTEAFF.

This clone was seen a single time. The gene calls are TRBV15 and TRBJ2-7; a weak D match, TRBD1 (5 bases). V was clipped by 1 base and J by 4 bases, with 11 bases between them. Germline V lookup: CDR1 LNHNV, CDR2 YYDKDF (reference sequence). The CDR3 covers 14 residues. CDR3 sequence (DNA): TGTGCCACCAGCAGAGGCCTGCAGGGATACGAGCAGTACGTC. As protein: CATSRGLQGYEQYV.

The J gene is TRBJ2-7, the V gene TRBV9; TRBD1 matches 7 bases. The germline V gene encodes CDR1 SGDLS and CDR2 YYNGEE. The CDR3 is 14 amino acids. Trimming at V came to 0 bases and at J to 4 bases, leaving 4 bases not matched to a gene. CDR3 DNA: TGTGCCAGCAGCGTAGGGAGCAGGGGGTACGAGCAGTACTTC. Its translation: CASSVGSRGYEQYF.

The chain joins TRBV4-2 to TRBJ1-2; D perhaps matches TRBD1 (5 bases). This CDR3 comprises 13 residues. From germline, CDR1 is LGHNA and CDR2 YNFKEQ. V was shortened by 0 bases and J by 5 bases, with 7 bases between the two germline ends. DNA for the CDR3: TGTGCCAGCAGCCAAGAGGGGCGATATGGCTACACCTTC. Translating it yields CASSQEGRYGYTF.

The rearrangement uses TRBV28 and TRBJ1-4; D gene ambiguous. The length of the CDR3 is 12 residues. Germline CDR1 is MDHEN and CDR2 is SYDVKM. In DNA form, the CDR3 reads TGTGCAAGCGGCGCTGATACTGAAAAACTGTTTTTT. It yields the protein CASGADTEKLFF. The entire variable domain, with the rest obtained from reference TRBV28 and TRBJ1-4, is as follows: DVKVTQSSRYLVKRTGEKVFLECVQDMDHENMFWYRQDPGLGLRLIYFSYDVKMKEKGDIPEGYSVSREKKERFSLILESASTNQTSMYLCASGADTEKLFFGSGTQLSVL.

The CDR3 spells CASSYRGPTYNEQFF. In DNA form, the CDR3 reads TGTGCCAGCAGTTACCGCGGGCCTACCTACAATGAGCAGTTCTTC. The rearrangement uses TRBV6-5 and TRBJ2-1, with D tentatively TRBD2 (5 bases). Trimming pared 2 bases from V and 2 bases from J, leaving 10 bases between. CDR1 and CDR2 (germline): MNHEY, SVGAGI. The CDR3 has 15 amino acids.